The T cell receptor beta chain described here comes from a study of T-cell reconstitution after alpha-beta-depleted transplantation in children. Study-wide findings and caveats: In some patients, recipient T cells and intrathymic progenitors surviving conditioning explained high day-60 diversity. Reportedly, only several hundred clones from non-depleted graft cells drove alpha-beta T-cell counts at about two months. T cells produced anew were the main source of T-cell counts and diversity one year after transplant.

Preparation of the TCRbeta library involved a method that used unique molecular identifiers. MiXCR was run by TCRdb on the PCR reads, yielding one entry per CDR3 protein. The data contain approximately 650,000 distinct CDR3 sequences, about an eighth of them seen just once; the ten biggest clones take up 0.79%. About this clonotype itself: Antigen unknown.

Germline CDR1 SNHLY, CDR2 FYNNEI. Trimming took off 8 bases at V and 0 bases at J, with 8 bases between the two ends. The CDR3 runs to 13 residues. The TCR originated in a girl under 10 years old with congenital amegakaryocytic thrombocytopenia, due to receive a stem cell transplant. This sequence joins TRBV2 and TRBJ2-1; D is unresolved. Source: PBMCs, taken before TCRalphabeta/CD19-depleted stem cell transplant. CDR3 bases: TGTGCCAGCCTACCGGCCTCCTACAATGAGCAGTTCTTC. As protein: CASLPASYNEQFF. Looking up the rest from reference TRBV2 and TRBJ2-1 gives the full variable domain: EPEVTQTPSHQVTQMGQEVILRCVPISNHLYFYWYRQILGQKVEFLVSFYNNEISEKSEIFDDQFSVERPDGSNFTLKIRSTKLEDSAMYFCASLPASYNEQFFGPGTRLTVL.